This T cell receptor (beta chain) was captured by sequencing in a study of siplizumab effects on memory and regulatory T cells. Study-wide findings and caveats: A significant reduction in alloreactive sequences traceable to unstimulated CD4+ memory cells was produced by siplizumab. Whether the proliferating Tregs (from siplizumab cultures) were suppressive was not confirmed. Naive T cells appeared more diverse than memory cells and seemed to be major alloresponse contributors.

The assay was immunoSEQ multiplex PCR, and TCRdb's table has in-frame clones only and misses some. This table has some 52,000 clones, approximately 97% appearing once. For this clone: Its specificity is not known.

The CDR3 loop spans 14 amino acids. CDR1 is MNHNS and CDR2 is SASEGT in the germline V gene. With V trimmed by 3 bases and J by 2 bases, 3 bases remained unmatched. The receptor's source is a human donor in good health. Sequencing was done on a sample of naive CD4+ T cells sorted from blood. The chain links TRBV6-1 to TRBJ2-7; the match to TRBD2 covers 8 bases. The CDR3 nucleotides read TGTGCCAGCAGTGACGGACTAGCAGCCTACGAGCAGTACTTC. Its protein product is CASSDGLAAYEQYF.